This T cell receptor beta chain was recovered during a study of cytomegalovirus exposure and HLA in healthy donors. General study findings and limits: It was 150 or so TCR beta chains that were listed as cytomegalovirus-associated. Later on, a genetic analysis was performed. It linked a missense variant in DCLRE1C with V- and J-gene trimming of TCR beta. Generally TCR sequences proved uncommon, though certain public TCRs appeared in numerous donors. The analysis excluded some indistinguishable V segments, including TRBV6-2 and TRBV6-3.

Both 60 Vbeta primers and 13 Jbeta primers went into the PCR. Generated by immunoSEQ multiplex PCR, the TCRdb table keeps only in-frame clones and is missing some. The data show about 200,000 clones, 70% seen once. The CDR3 loop spans 16 amino acids. V was pared by 2 bases and J by 4 bases, with 6 bases of the junction left unmatched. Germline V gene sequence: CDR1 SNHLY, CDR2 FYNNEI. Notes on this clone: Its antigen is unidentified.

This clonotype originated in a man in his forties or fifties in good health and CMV-seropositive. The chain employs TRBV2 and TRBJ1-4, with 8 nucleotides matching TRBD1. Sequencing used PBMCs. The CDR3 DNA follows: TGTGCCAGCAGTGAAAAGGGGACAGGCCATAATGAAAAACTGTTTTTT. Translation gives CASSEKGTGHNEKLFF. The variable domain in full, with the rest retrieved from reference TRBV2 and TRBJ1-4, is EPEVTQTPSHQVTQMGQEVILRCVPISNHLYFYWYRQILGQKVEFLVSFYNNEISEKSEIFDDQFSVERPDGSNFTLKIRSTKLEDSAMYFCASSEKGTGHNEKLFFGSGTQLSVL.